The 19 T cell receptor beta chains presented below share a single source sample, sequenced in a study of T cells in localized non-small cell lung cancer (dated by TCRdb to the early 2020s). The library was generated by the immunoSEQ multiplex PCR assay. The table comes from immuneACCESS by way of TCRdb, which keeps in-frame sequences with V and J called. Part of the clones is missing from these tables; in studies checked, under half for an unresolved V gene and the rest for unknown reasons. The sample has 35,000 to 40,000 clones on record, 90% to 95% of them singletons. More than 5.5% of the sample rests with the top ten. Sequencing was performed on peripheral blood, taken before any cancer treatment. These receptors were taken from a female donor aged 60 or older with stage I lung adenocarcinoma.

V usage is TRBV7-9 and J usage is TRBJ1-1; perhaps TRBD1 as D (5 bases). The CDR3 sequence is 15 residues long. The germline V and J ends were trimmed by 1 base and 0 bases, with 9 bases remaining between them. CDR1 is SEHNR, CDR2 FQNEAQ, per germline (reference sequence). The DNA for the CDR3 is TGTGCCAGCAGCTTAGAGGCGGACATGAACACTGAAGCTTTCTTT. Protein sequence: CASSLEADMNTEAFF. Looking up the rest from reference TRBV7-9 and TRBJ1-1 gives the full variable domain: DTGVSQNPRHKITKRGQNVTFRCDPISEHNRLYWYRQTLGQGPEFLTYFQNEAQLEKSRLLSDRFSAERPKGSFSTLEIQRTEQGDSAMYLCASSLEADMNTEAFFGQGTRLTVV.

The chain employs TRBV28 and TRBJ1-4; TRBD1 might be the D (5 bases). V lost 5 bases and J lost 4, with 14 bases in between. The CDR3 consists of 15 residues. Germline CDR1 reads MDHEN; CDR2 reads SYDVKM. CDR3 DNA sequence: TGTGCCAGCAGTGCCGATGGACACCTTAATGAAAAACTGTTTTTT. It codes for CASSADGHLNEKLFF.

The chain links TRBV5-1 to TRBJ2-1; 14 positions match TRBD2. In germline, CDR1 is SGHRS, CDR2 YFSETQ. The CDR3 has 17 amino acids. The junction had 9 bases not matched to a gene; V was cut back by 3 bases and J by 7 bases. The DNA of the CDR3 is TGCGCCAGCAGCTCTGGACTAGCGGGGGGCCTGGGAAATGAGCAGTTCTTC. Translation gives CASSSGLAGGLGNEQFF. The entire variable domain, with the rest obtained from reference TRBV5-1 and TRBJ2-1, is as follows: KAGVTQTPRYLIKTRGQQVTLSCSPISGHRSVSWYQQTPGQGLQFLFEYFSETQRNKGNFPGRFSGRQFSNSRSEMNVSTLELGDSALYLCASSSGLAGGLGNEQFFGPGTRLTVL.

The rearrangement joins TRBV10-1 to TRBJ2-2; 13 positions match TRBD2. The CDR3 covers 16 residues. From germline, CDR1 is WNHNN and CDR2 SYGVQD (reference sequence). The V segment lost 4 bases and the J segment 1 base; nucleotides outside the gene matches: 0. DNA for the CDR3: TGCGCCAGCAGTGGACTAGCGGGGGGGAACACCGGGGAGCTGTTTTTT. Amino acids: CASSGLAGGNTGELFF.

The chain carries TRBV6-1 and TRBJ1-5; D not certain. The ends were cut back, 6 bases at V and 3 bases at J, with 12 bases in the middle. Germline-derived CDR1 and CDR2 are MNHNS and SASEGT. The CDR3 loop spans 14 amino acids. CDR3 amino acids: CASSSAGPNQPQHF. The CDR3 bases are TGTGCCAGCAGCTCGGCAGGTCCCAATCAGCCCCAGCATTTT.

In DNA form, the CDR3 reads TGTGCCAGCAGTTCCCAAGAGACCCAGTACTTC. Encoded protein: CASSSQETQYF. The J gene is TRBJ2-5, the V gene TRBV27; D not resolved. Germline CDR1 and CDR2: MNHEY and SMNVEV (reference sequence). The ends were cut back, 4 bases at V and 1 base at J, with 1 base in the middle. The CDR3 totals 11 residues.

The CDR3 here is CAISESGFSGANVLTF. The CDR3 nucleotides are TGTGCCATCAGTGAGTCTGGGTTCTCTGGGGCCAACGTCCTGACTTTC. J is TRBJ2-6 and V is TRBV10-3; no definite D call. Trimming cost V 0 bases and J 0 bases, with 6 bases left between them. Germline CDR1 and CDR2: ENHRY and SYGVKD. This CDR3 contains 16 residues.

CDR3 protein: CASTLPTSGNTIYF. The DNA of the CDR3 is TGTGCCAGCACCCTGCCCACGTCGGGAAACACCATATATTTT. The chain has TRBV7-2 and TRBJ1-3; D uncertain. V was pared by 7 bases and J by 4 bases, with 14 bases between. The CDR3 totals 14 residues. Germline V gene data show CDR1 as SGHTA and CDR2 as FQGNSA.

This chain links TRBV7-2 with TRBJ2-5; TRBD1 matches at 9 bases. After removal of 1 base from V and 5 bases from J, the junction contained 5 bases not matched to a gene. CDR3 length: 15 residues. Germline-derived CDR1 and CDR2 are SGHTA and FQGNSA. The CDR3 bases are TGTGCCAGCAGCTTAGAAGGGGACAGGGATGAGACCCAGTACTTC. Residues: CASSLEGDRDETQYF.

V usage is TRBV2 and J usage is TRBJ2-3; D perhaps matches TRBD2 (6 bases). The V gene lost 8 bases and the J gene lost 7 bases, with 19 bases spanning the gap. The CDR3 covers 14 residues. Germline V CDR1 and CDR2: SNHLY, FYNNEI. CDR3 nucleotides: TGTGCCAGCCGGCCGGGACTGTTTGTGAATACGCAGTATTTT. This gives the protein CASRPGLFVNTQYF.

The rearrangement links TRBV28 to TRBJ1-2; weak D call: TRBD1 (6 bases). V was shortened by 3 bases and J by 7 bases, with 9 bases between the two germline ends. Looked up from germline, CDR1 is MDHEN and CDR2 is SYDVKM. The CDR3 is made up of 12 amino acids. The CDR3 sequence is CASSLKGVGYTF. The CDR3 region has the DNA TGTGCCAGCAGTTTGAAGGGGGTTGGCTACACCTTC.

The chain joins TRBV9 to TRBJ2-1; D assignment may be TRBD1 or TRBD2 (5 bases each). CDR1 and CDR2 (germline): SGDLS, YYNGEE. V was clipped by 0 bases and J by 9 bases, with 13 bases between them. The CDR3 extends over 14 amino acids. CDR3 sequence reads: CASSVVGGGFEQFF. For the CDR3, the DNA is TGTGCCAGCAGCGTAGTGGGTGGGGGTTTTGAGCAGTTCTTC.

The V gene is TRBV19, the J gene TRBJ1-5, with a possible D match to TRBD1 (5 bases). Trimming shortened V by 2 bases and J by 1 base, and 9 bases separated the two germline ends. The CDR3 sequence is 15 residues long. CDR1 and CDR2 from the germline V gene are LNHDA and SQIVND (reference sequence). As DNA, the CDR3 is TGTGCCAGTAGTATAAGGCAGGGCAGCAATCAGCCCCAGCATTTT. This gives the protein CASSIRQGSNQPQHF.

The chain uses TRBV2 and TRBJ1-1; D possibly corresponds to TRBD1 (5 bases). V lost 1 base and J 5 bases, leaving 11 bases between the germline ends. This CDR3 has 14 amino acids. CDR1 is SNHLY, CDR2 FYNNEI, per germline. CDR3 amino acids: CASSEVRGGTEAFF. CDR3 nucleotide sequence: TGTGCCAGCAGTGAAGTGCGGGGGGGGACTGAAGCTTTCTTT.

The V gene is TRBV7-9, the J gene TRBJ2-4; TRBD2 is a possible D gene (6 bases). V was shortened by 5 bases and J by 0 bases, with 14 bases between the two germline ends. The CDR3 is 16 residues long. CDR1 is SEHNR, CDR2 FQNEAQ, per germline (reference sequence). For the CDR3, the DNA is TGTGCCAGCAGCCCCCGGGAGTGGCTAGCCAAAAACATTCAGTACTTC. Translating it yields CASSPREWLAKNIQYF.

The rearrangement uses TRBV5-4 and TRBJ1-6; no clear D gene. Trimming pared 3 bases from V and 6 bases from J, leaving 13 bases between. The CDR3 contains 15 residues. In germline, CDR1 is SGHNT, CDR2 YYREEE (reference sequence). CDR3 bases: TGTGCCAGCAGCTCGCCGGATACACGTAATTCACCCCTCCACTTT. This encodes CASSSPDTRNSPLHF.

This clone occurred a few times. This rearrangement joins TRBV7-9 to TRBJ2-3, with D perhaps TRBD1 (6 bases). Between the trimmed V and J ends, which lost 0 bases and 6 bases, there was a span of 22 bases. Per germline, CDR1 SEHNR and CDR2 FQNEAQ (reference sequence). The length of the CDR3 is 18 residues. The CDR3 DNA reads TGTGCCAGCAGCTTAGCCCGCCGGGACATCCCCCCGCCGGATACGCAGTATTTT. It yields the protein CASSLARRDIPPPDTQYF.

This chain uses TRBV11-2 with TRBJ2-7; 9 bases map to TRBD2. V was pared by 5 bases and J by 7 bases, with 12 bases of the junction left unmatched. CDR1 is SGHAT and CDR2 is FQNNGV in the germline V gene. The CDR3 totals 15 residues. CDR3 residues: CASSPQGSGGWEQYF. DNA for the CDR3: TGTGCCAGCAGCCCCCAAGGGAGCGGGGGGTGGGAGCAGTACTTC.

This clone showed up just once. The DNA for the CDR3 is TGTGCCAGCAGCAGGACAGCGAACACTGAAGCTTTCTTT. Translated: CASSRTANTEAFF. V is TRBV6-5 and J is TRBJ1-1; a possible D gene is TRBD1 (6 bases). Germline V CDR1 and CDR2: MNHEY, SVGAGI. V was cut by 6 bases and J by 1 base, with 9 bases left in between. The CDR3 consists of 13 residues.